These 8 T cell receptor beta chains came from one sample sequenced in a study of early T cells in non-severe SARS-CoV-2 infection. Using its own MiXCR run on the 5' RACE reads, TCRdb lists one record per CDR3 protein. The sample has 30,000 to 35,000 distinct CDR3 sequences; around 7% are singletons. The source material was whole blood. The source of these receptors is an adult who was a healthcare worker with PCR-confirmed SARS-CoV-2 infection or an uninfected control (not recorded which).

This clonotype was counted many times. This rearrangement joins TRBV7-7 to TRBJ2-3, with a weak D call TRBD1 (6 bases). The V end lost 1 base, the J end lost 6 bases, and 20 bases lay between the germline ends. CDR1 and CDR2 (germline): SSHAT, FNYEAQ (reference sequence). CDR3 length: 17 amino acids. The DNA of the CDR3 is TGTGCCAGCAGCTTAGGATCCGGCCAGGGGATTGGTGATACGCAGTATTTT. Translating gives CASSLGSGQGIGDTQYF.

The rearrangement uses TRBV7-2 and TRBJ2-4; TRBD2 agrees at 13 bases. This CDR3 is 18 amino acids long. Germline trimming cut 2 bases from V and 0 bases from J; bases unmatched to any gene: 4. Per germline, CDR1 SGHTA and CDR2 FQGNSA. The CDR3 sequence is CASSLPRTSGGAKNIQYF. The CDR3 coding sequence is TGTGCCAGCAGCTTACCTCGGACTAGCGGGGGAGCCAAAAACATTCAGTACTTC. Together with reference TRBV7-2 and TRBJ2-4, the CDR3 gives the full variable domain: GAGVSQSPSNKVTEKGKDVELRCDPISGHTALYWYRQSLGQGLEFLIYFQGNSAPDKSGLPSDRFSAERTGGSVSTLTIQRTQQEDSAVYLCASSLPRTSGGAKNIQYFGAGTRLSVL.

The V gene is TRBV5-8, the J gene TRBJ2-3; D is possibly TRBD2 (5 bases). Germline V gene data show CDR1 as SGHTS and CDR2 as YDEGEE. Trimming left V 2 bases short and J 0 bases short, with 13 bases between. The CDR3 covers 16 residues. The CDR3 reads CASSLGFGGSTDTQYF. DNA of the CDR3: TGTGCCAGCAGCTTAGGTTTTGGCGGGAGCACAGATACGCAGTATTTT. The variable domain in full, with the rest retrieved from reference TRBV5-8 and TRBJ2-3, is EAGVTQSPTHLIKTRGQQATLRCSPISGHTSVYWYQQALGLGLQFLLWYDEGEERNRGNFPPRFSGRQFPNYSSELNVNALELEDSALYLCASSLGFGGSTDTQYFGPGTRLTVL.

This clonotype occurred many times. The chain employs TRBV27 and TRBJ2-2, with D perhaps TRBD1 (5 bases). CDR1 is MNHEY, CDR2 SMNVEV, per germline (reference sequence). This CDR3 spans 18 amino acids. V was pared by 0 bases and J by 1 base, with 15 bases between. In DNA, the CDR3 is TGTGCCAGCAGTTTATCGACCCTTAGACAGTTGAACACCGGGGAGCTGTTTTTT. Translated: CASSLSTLRQLNTGELFF.

This clonotype showed up many times. The genes are TRBV20-1 and TRBJ1-5; D unresolved. V was trimmed by 5 bases and J by 2 bases, leaving 13 bases between them. Germline V lookup: CDR1 DFQATT, CDR2 SNEGSKA (reference sequence). CDR3 length: 14 residues. This CDR3 is CSAPGPGGNQPQHF. DNA for the CDR3: TGCAGTGCTCCCGGACCTGGGGGCAATCAGCCCCAGCATTTT.

This clonotype was recorded at least ten times. The rearrangement joins TRBV5-1 to TRBJ2-7; 11 bases map to TRBD1. The CDR3 runs 14 residues. CDR1 and CDR2 (germline): SGHRS, YFSETQ. After removal of 4 bases from V and 6 bases from J, the junction contained 6 bases not matched to a gene. CDR3 coding DNA: TGCGCCAGCAGCACGGGACAGGGGGGATTCGAGCAGTACTTC. This translates into CASSTGQGGFEQYF.

In this sample, this clonotype turned up a few times. The chain couples TRBV6-5 to TRBJ2-3, with 8 bases fitting TRBD1. V dropped 2 bases and J dropped 4; count of bases not matched to a gene: 2. CDR3 size: 14 residues. The germline V gene has CDR1 MNHEY and CDR2 SVGAGI. DNA for the CDR3: TGTGCCAGCAGTTACAGGGACAGGCCAGATACGCAGTATTTT. Translating it yields CASSYRDRPDTQYF.

Ten or more counts support this clonotype. The chain is built from TRBV10-3 and TRBJ2-1; D is tentatively TRBD1 or TRBD2 (5 bases each). CDR3 length equals 17 residues. V lost 8 bases, J lost 0 bases, and 20 bases lay in between. CDR1 is ENHRY, CDR2 SYGVKD, per germline. The CDR3 here is CAIRPGTLTSSYNEQFF. The CDR3 DNA reads TGTGCCATCCGCCCCGGGACCCTGACGAGCTCCTACAATGAGCAGTTCTTC.